This TCR beta chain was identified in a study of blood T cell repertoires in COVID-19. Study at large: Italy, Spain and the United States were the sources of the convalescent and acute COVID-19 samples.

Looked up from germline, CDR1 is KGHDR and CDR2 is SFDVKD. This CDR3 has 14 residues. Unmatched junction bases numbered 3, after V lost 3 bases and J lost 3 bases. Method: immunoSEQ multiplex PCR; TCRdb's copy keeps in-frame clones and lacks some. The sample includes approximately 330,000 clones, just over 85% seen only once; the top ten take around 4.4%. Concerning this clone: The sample carries other DNA sequences with the same CDR3.

The study assigned cohorts using participant-reported clinical history. The genes are TRBV24-1 and TRBJ1-2; 7 nucleotides agree with TRBD1. What was sequenced was PBMCs or T cells enriched from blood (not recorded which). The TCR was taken from a woman in her thirties or forties with acute COVID-19. The CDR3 DNA is TGTGCCACCAGTGATCCAGGACAGGACTATGGCTACACCTTC. It translates to CATSDPGQDYGYTF.